A single sample gave rise to the 13 T cell receptor beta chains below, sequenced in a study of CD8 T cells in ankylosing spondylitis (dated by TCRdb to about 2017). Libraries were prepared through 5' RACE. Sequenced using an Illumina HiSeq 2500. The public sequencing data were trimmed at Q25 with fastp and processed into clonotypes with MiXCR by TCRdb, which kept only in-frame beta chains. CDR3 protein duplicates are merged, each entry listing the most common genes and DNA. For this sample the table gives some 29,000 distinct CDR3 sequences, of which 7.2% were detected only once. The ten largest make up over 9.5% of the sample. Source material: blood, either unsorted or a sorted T cell fraction (not recorded which). The origin of the receptors is a male donor with ankylosing spondylitis or in good health (not recorded which).

This clonotype was recorded at least ten times. The chain is built from TRBV2 and TRBJ2-3; 7 nucleotides agree with TRBD2. J gave up 3 bases and V 4 bases, and 1 base lay outside the gene matches. Germline V CDR1 and CDR2: SNHLY, FYNNEI. CDR3 length: 13 residues. CDR3 DNA: TGTGCCAGCAGTGTGGGGGGGACAGATACGCAGTATTTT. Translating it yields CASSVGGTDTQYF.

This clonotype was seen at least ten times. The rearrangement links TRBV5-1 to TRBJ2-5, with D tentatively TRBD2 (6 bases). CDR1 is SGHRS and CDR2 is YFSETQ in the germline V gene. V was clipped by 3 bases and J by 2 bases, with 8 bases between them. CDR3 length: 13 amino acids. The CDR3 DNA sequence: TGCGCCAGCAGCTGGGACTTGCAAGAGACCCAGTACTTC. It translates to CASSWDLQETQYF.

This clonotype was found many times. The CDR3 region has the DNA TGCGCCAGCAGCTTGGAGCCAGGCGGCGGAGCTTTCTTT. It is translated as CASSLEPGGGAFF. This chain links TRBV5-1 with TRBJ1-1, with D uncertain. CDR1 SGHRS and CDR2 YFSETQ come from the germline V gene. V shed 0 bases and J shed 10 bases, with 13 bases lying between them. The CDR3 totals 13 residues. Complete variable domain (other parts from reference TRBV5-1 and TRBJ1-1): KAGVTQTPRYLIKTRGQQVTLSCSPISGHRSVSWYQQTPGQGLQFLFEYFSETQRNKGNFPGRFSGRQFSNSRSEMNVSTLELGDSALYLCASSLEPGGGAFFGQGTRLTVV.

J is TRBJ2-3 and V is TRBV7-9, with D unresolved. V lost 9 bases and J lost 4, with 20 bases in between. Germline lookup yields CDR1 SEHNR and CDR2 FQNEAQ (reference sequence). The CDR3 runs to 15 residues. The CDR3, as DNA: TGTGCCAGTGCCCGCCCCAAGAATCGCGCAGATACGCAGTATTTT. It yields the protein CASARPKNRADTQYF.

This clonotype was recorded at least ten times. The chain links TRBV10-3 to TRBJ2-1; 9 bases agree with TRBD2. CDR3 length equals 15 residues. Germline V gene lookup returns CDR1 ENHRY and CDR2 SYGVKD. The trim removed 10 bases at V and 7 bases at J, leaving 14 bases unmatched. The CDR3 DNA reads TGTGCCACTCAACACCTTAGCGGGAGAGTTAATGAGCAGTTCTTC. Its protein is CATQHLSGRVNEQFF.

This clonotype rates as medium-sized. In DNA, the CDR3 is TGTGCCAGCAGCTTTAGCGGGAGAGATAGAAATACGCAGTATTTT. This codes for CASSFSGRDRNTQYF. J is TRBJ2-3 and V is TRBV5-8; 9 bases map to TRBD2. With V trimmed by 2 bases and J by 7 bases, 8 bases remained unmatched. The germline gives CDR1 SGHTS, CDR2 YDEGEE. This CDR3 comprises 15 residues.

This clonotype has ten or more counts. The chain recombines TRBV20-1 with TRBJ2-7; D not resolved. The germline gives CDR1 DFQATT, CDR2 SNEGSKA (reference sequence). V lost 1 base and J lost 4, with 11 bases in between. The CDR3 has 13 amino acids. DNA for the CDR3: TGCAGTGCTAGAGGTCGTACTACTTACGAGCAGTACTTC. This sequence encodes CSARGRTTYEQYF.

By frequency in the sample, this clonotype is medium-sized. This chain links TRBV12-3 or TRBV12-4 with TRBJ2-1; 7 nucleotides align to TRBD2. Trimming took 5 bases from V and 5 from J; bases not matched to a gene: 3. The CDR3 consists of 13 residues. The CDR3 protein is CASSTSVNNEQFF. CDR3 nucleotides: TGTGCCAGCAGTACTAGCGTCAACAATGAGCAGTTCTTC.

This clonotype was picked up many times. V is TRBV3-1 and J is TRBJ2-3; the D gene is possibly TRBD1 (6 bases). The CDR3 loop spans 13 amino acids. CDR1 and CDR2 from the germline V gene are LGHDT and YNNKEL (reference sequence). Trimming left V 1 base short and J 8 bases short, with 10 bases between. CDR3 DNA: TGTGCCAGCAGCCAAGCTCAAGGGGGTACGCAGTATTTT. It codes for CASSQAQGGTQYF.

This clonotype was detected only a few times. The V call is TRBV15, the J call TRBJ1-1; 9 bases line up with TRBD1. CDR1 LNHNV and CDR2 YYDKDF come from the germline V gene (reference sequence). CDR3 length: 17 residues. J gave up 0 bases and V 3 bases, and 8 bases lay outside the gene matches. CDR3 protein: CATSSWTGVPMNTEAFF. In DNA, the CDR3 is TGTGCCACCAGCAGCTGGACAGGGGTACCAATGAACACTGAAGCTTTCTTT. The full variable domain, in which reference TRBV15 and TRBJ1-1 provide the parts outside the CDR3, is DAMVIQNPRYQVTQFGKPVTLSCSQTLNHNVMYWYQQKSSQAPKLLFHYYDKDFNNEADTPDNFQSRRPNTSFCFLDIRSPGLGDTAMYLCATSSWTGVPMNTEAFFGQGTRLTVV.

This clonotype counts as medium-sized. This sequence joins TRBV5-6 and TRBJ2-1; D unresolved. Germline assignment: CDR1 SGHDT and CDR2 YYEEEE. V lost 4 bases and J 9 bases, leaving 11 bases between the germline ends. This CDR3 has 12 residues. The CDR3 region is CASSQLGSEQFF. The CDR3 nucleotides are TGTGCCAGCAGCCAGCTAGGGTCTGAGCAGTTCTTC.

In regard to this clonotype: A much larger clone lies one base from this, so it may be a read error. V is TRBV30 and J is TRBJ1-1; no reliable D call. This CDR3 spans 10 amino acids. V was trimmed by 6 bases and J by 8 bases, leaving 10 bases between them. Per the germline V gene, CDR1 is GTSNPN and CDR2 is SVGIG (reference sequence). The CDR3 here is CACESGEAFF. In DNA, the CDR3 is TGTGCCTGTGAAAGTGGCGAAGCTTTCTTT.

This clonotype was seen many times. This CDR3 is CASSRDRENEQFF. The CDR3 DNA follows: TGTGCCAGCAGCCGGGACAGGGAAAATGAGCAGTTCTTC. V and J are TRBV21-1 and TRBJ2-1; no check of the table's D call, TRBD1, against the DNA was made. TRBV21-1 is an annotated pseudogene. CDR3 length: 13 residues.